These 17 T cell receptor beta chains were all obtained from the same sample, sequenced in a study of blood T cell repertoires in COVID-19. Clones were sequenced by immunoSEQ multiplex PCR, and TCRdb holds only the in-frame ones, with some missing. This sample has hundreds of thousands of clones, with roughly 80% found just once. The sample was peripheral blood. Source of these receptors: a woman aged 45-65 years who had recovered from COVID-19.

Comments on this clone: In the same sample, other DNA sequences code for this CDR3. The genes are TRBV12-3 or TRBV12-4 and TRBJ2-7, with a tentative D call TRBD1 (6 bases). The V and J ends lost 5 bases and 3 bases respectively, with 8 bases between them. The CDR3 contains 12 residues. The CDR3 DNA sequence: TGTGCCAGCAGTCAGGACAGCTACGAGCAGTACTTC. This gives the protein CASSQDSYEQYF.

The chain is built from TRBV19 and TRBJ2-1; possible D gene TRBD1, 6 bases. V was cut by 6 bases and J by 7 bases, with 16 bases left in between. Germline values: CDR1 LNHDA, CDR2 SQIVND (reference sequence). This CDR3 has 14 residues. CDR3 region: CASRRLTQGNEQFF. CDR3 nucleotide sequence: TGTGCCAGTAGGAGGCTGACACAGGGAAATGAGCAGTTCTTC.

The chain recombines TRBV27 with TRBJ1-2; D uncertain. V gave up 4 bases and J gave up 2 bases, with 11 bases separating them. This CDR3 is built from 14 residues. Germline V gene lookup returns CDR1 MNHEY and CDR2 SMNVEV (reference sequence). CDR3 in amino acids: CASSSPRANYGYTF. The CDR3 coding sequence is TGTGCCAGCAGTTCCCCGAGGGCGAACTATGGCTACACCTTC.

V is TRBV28 and J is TRBJ2-3, with 9 positions matching TRBD1. The CDR3 has 15 amino acids. The trim removed 3 bases at V and 4 bases at J, leaving 5 bases unmatched. Looked up from germline, CDR1 is MDHEN and CDR2 is SYDVKM. The CDR3 nucleotides read TGTGCCAGCAGTTTCCAAGGACAGGGGCCAGATACGCAGTATTTT. Residues: CASSFQGQGPDTQYF.

V gene TRBV6-5 combines with J gene TRBJ1-1; D remains ambiguous. V lost 6 bases and J 0 bases, leaving 14 bases between the germline ends. Germline CDR1 reads MNHEY; CDR2 reads SVGAGI. CDR3 size: 15 residues. The CDR3 region is CASRPTGTMNTEAFF. The CDR3 DNA is TGTGCCAGCAGGCCTACTGGTACCATGAACACTGAAGCTTTCTTT.

Here the CDR3 reads CGSQGGMNTEAFF. The CDR3 bases are TGTGGATCACAGGGGGGGATGAACACTGAAGCTTTCTTT. The J gene is TRBJ1-1, the V gene TRBV7-9; TRBD1 matches 8 bases. The length of the CDR3 is 13 residues. Germline V CDR1 and CDR2: SEHNR, FQNEAQ (reference sequence). Based on the CDR3 plus reference TRBV7-9 and TRBJ1-1, the full variable domain is DTGVSQNPRHKITKRGQNVTFRCDPISEHNRLYWYRQTLGQGPEFLTYFQNEAQLEKSRLLSDRFSAERPKGSFSTLEIQRTEQGDSAMYLCGSQGGMNTEAFFGQGTRLTVV.

V gene TRBV7-3 combines with J gene TRBJ2-1, with D hard to call. The V gene lost 3 bases and the J gene lost 3 bases, with 6 bases spanning the gap. CDR1 is SGHTA, CDR2 FQGTGA, per germline. This CDR3 is built from 13 residues. CDR3: CASSLAIYNEQFF. CDR3 sequence (DNA): TGTGCCAGCAGCTTGGCCATCTACAATGAGCAGTTCTTC.

The V call is TRBV19, the J call TRBJ2-3; 11 bases line up with TRBD2. Trimming took 5 bases from V and 2 from J; bases not matched to a gene: 3. Germline V gene data show CDR1 as LNHDA and CDR2 as SQIVND (reference sequence). The CDR3 sequence is 15 residues long. The CDR3 sequence is CASSVSGGDTDTQYF. CDR3 in DNA: TGTGCCAGTAGTGTTAGCGGGGGGGACACAGATACGCAGTATTTT.

The CDR3 DNA reads TGTGCCACCAGTGAGCACGGGACTCCCTACGAGCAGTACTTC. Translating gives CATSEHGTPYEQYF. The genes are TRBV24-1 and TRBJ2-7; D may be TRBD2 (6 bases). The CDR3 spans 14 residues. The V gene lost 4 bases and the J gene lost 2 bases, with 11 bases spanning the gap. The germline gives CDR1 KGHDR, CDR2 SFDVKD.

The J gene is TRBJ1-1, the V gene TRBV5-4, with 7 bases lining up with TRBD1. After removal of 5 bases from V and 1 base from J, the junction contained 5 bases not matched to a gene. The CDR3 has 14 residues. Germline V CDR1 and CDR2: SGHNT, YYREEE (reference sequence). This chain's CDR3 is CASRPGQPNTEAFF. The CDR3 region has the DNA TGTGCCAGCAGACCGGGACAGCCGAACACTGAAGCTTTCTTT.

The sample holds one count of this clone. This chain joins TRBV7-2 and TRBJ2-7; 10 bases fit TRBD1. Germline V CDR1 and CDR2: SGHTA, FQGNSA. V dropped 1 base and J dropped 5; count of bases not matched to a gene: 8. The CDR3 extends over 16 amino acids. The CDR3 here is CASSLVGRTGGNEQYF. CDR3 nucleotides: TGTGCCAGCAGCTTAGTAGGCAGGACAGGGGGAAACGAGCAGTACTTC.

V gene TRBV7-3 combines with J gene TRBJ2-5; 7 bases match TRBD1. J gave up 1 base and V 3 bases, and 2 bases lay outside the gene matches. CDR3 length: 14 amino acids. Per the germline V gene, CDR1 is SGHTA and CDR2 is FQGTGA. DNA of the CDR3: TGTGCCAGCAGCTTTGACAGGGCCCAAGAGACCCAGTACTTC. Protein sequence: CASSFDRAQETQYF.

The CDR3 here is CASSLEGLAGGEQFF. CDR3 coding DNA: TGTGCCAGCAGCTTAGAGGGACTAGCGGGGGGGGAGCAGTTCTTC. This sequence joins TRBV11-2 and TRBJ2-1, with 16 bases matching TRBD2. V was clipped by 0 bases and J by 10 bases; unmatched bases: 0. The CDR3 covers 15 residues. CDR1 SGHAT and CDR2 FQNNGV come from the germline V gene.

This rearrangement joins TRBV4-2 to TRBJ1-2; 8 positions agree with TRBD1. The trim removed 3 bases at V and 0 bases at J, leaving 15 bases unmatched. The germline V gene encodes CDR1 LGHNA and CDR2 YNFKEQ. The CDR3 contains 19 residues. The CDR3 loop reads CASSQEDRRDRIANYGYTF. CDR3 coding DNA: TGTGCCAGCAGCCAGGAAGATCGCCGGGACAGGATAGCTAACTATGGCTACACCTTC.

This chain joins TRBV7-2 and TRBJ1-1; TRBD1 matches at 9 bases. The ends lost 0 bases at V and 4 bases at J; junction bases unmatched: 9. Germline V CDR1 and CDR2: SGHTA, FQGNSA. The CDR3 is 17 residues long. The CDR3 reads CASSLARPQGAATEAFF. In DNA form, the CDR3 reads TGTGCCAGCAGCTTAGCCCGGCCACAGGGGGCGGCCACTGAAGCTTTCTTT.

This chain links TRBV19 with TRBJ1-5, with TRBD1 as a possible D gene (5 bases). CDR1 and CDR2 from the germline V gene are LNHDA and SQIVND (reference sequence). Trimming removed 7 bases from V and 6 bases from J, with 16 bases in between. The CDR3 covers 14 residues. CDR3 sequence (DNA): TGTGCCAGTACCCCGGGGGGTGAGGGTCAGCCCCAGCATTTT. It specifies CASTPGGEGQPQHF.

The V and J genes are TRBV24-1 and TRBJ1-2; 7 bases align to TRBD1. Germline-derived CDR1 and CDR2 are KGHDR and SFDVKD. V lost 4 bases and J lost 8; bases outside the gene matches: 12. CDR3 size: 15 residues. DNA of the CDR3: TGTGCCACCAGTGACACTAACACAGGGGTTGGCGGCTACACCTTC. It encodes CATSDTNTGVGGYTF.